Each of the 5 T cell receptor beta chains below was sequenced from the same sample in a study of PD-1 blockade in classical Hodgkin lymphoma. The data were produced by immunoSEQ multiplex PCR, yet TCRdb's version contains in-frame clones alone and is incomplete. This sample carries about 21,000 clones, about 95% of them seen once, and the ten largest clones take 5% to 6.5%. Described time point: newly diagnosed, previously untreated cHL patient sample. The sequenced sample consisted of peripheral blood mononuclear cells (PBMCs). The receptors stem from a human donor with classical Hodgkin lymphoma.

This clone was observed a single time. The chain links TRBV2 to TRBJ2-7; D ambiguous. The germline V gene has CDR1 SNHLY and CDR2 FYNNEI. V was trimmed by 3 bases and J by 4 bases, leaving 10 bases between them. This CDR3 is built from 13 residues. The CDR3 here is CASSEVDGYEQYF. CDR3 nucleotide sequence: TGTGCCAGCAGTGAGGTGGACGGTTACGAGCAGTACTTC.

Concerning this clone: A junction boundary mismatches the germline segment, possibly from a read error. V and J are TRBV7-2 and TRBJ1-5, with D maybe TRBD1 (5 bases). The germline V gene has CDR1 SGHTA and CDR2 FQGNSA. CDR3 size: 13 residues. CDR3 in amino acids: CASSAAPRTQKAF. CDR3 nucleotides: TGTGCCAGCAGCGCGGCGCCCAGGACACAGAAGGCATTT.

This chain links TRBV18 with TRBJ1-1, with 7 bases matching TRBD1. CDR1 is KGHSH and CDR2 is LQKENI in the germline V gene. J lost 3 bases, V lost 8 bases, and 6 bases had no gene match. The CDR3 is 13 residues long. The CDR3 DNA follows: TGTGCCAGCACCATCAGGGGGGACACTGAAGCTTTCTTT. It translates to CASTIRGDTEAFF.

In its sample, this clone was seen once. V and J are TRBV29-1 and TRBJ2-3, with D tentatively TRBD2 (5 bases). The V end lost 6 bases, the J end lost 0 bases, and 7 bases lay between the germline ends. CDR1 is SQVTM, CDR2 ANQGSEA, per germline. CDR3 size: 12 residues. The CDR3 DNA is TGCAGCGTAGGAGGTAGCACAGATACGCAGTATTTT. It is translated as CSVGGSTDTQYF.

This clone has just one count. The chain employs TRBV18 and TRBJ2-5; a weak D match, TRBD1 (6 bases). Deletions cut 3 bases from V and 5 bases from J, with 10 bases between. From germline, CDR1 is KGHSH and CDR2 LQKENI. The CDR3 is made up of 13 amino acids. In nucleotides, the CDR3 is TGTGCCAGCTCACCCGGGCAGGGGGAGACCCAGTACTTC. Protein product: CASSPGQGETQYF.